These T cell receptor beta chains were read from a single sample in a study of shared clonotypes between healthy human individuals. Using immunoSEQ multiplex PCR, the repertoire was profiled, and TCRdb retains in-frame clones only, with some absent. The table includes around 2,000,000 clones, roughly 94% detected once. Sequenced: naive CD4+ T cells sorted from blood. These receptors were taken from a man aged 18-30 years in good health. The CDR3 runs from the conserved cysteine through the conserved F or W. The order of the fields is D gene, V gene, clone size, CDR3 length, J gene, CDR3 DNA, CDR3 protein. The D gene is left open where the match is weak. Size is omitted from some rows. Given values are once, few, many or a class for expanded clones.

d_call: TRBD1
v_call: TRBV5-1
clone_size: -
cdr3_length: 14
j_call: TRBJ2-7
cdr3_nt: TGCGCCAGCAGCTTCCGGGACAGGGGGCGGGAGCAGTACTTC
cdr3_aa: CASSFRDRGREQYF

d_call: -
v_call: TRBV10-2
clone_size: once
cdr3_length: 11
j_call: TRBJ2-7
cdr3_nt: TGCGCCAGCAGTGAGGGGCAGGGAGTGTACTTC
cdr3_aa: CASSEGQGVYF

d_call: -
v_call: TRBV13
clone_size: -
cdr3_length: 13
j_call: TRBJ1-4
cdr3_nt: TGTGCCAGCAGCCGGGGACCGAATGAAAAACTGTTTTTT
cdr3_aa: CASSRGPNEKLFF

d_call: -
v_call: TRBV9
clone_size: -
cdr3_length: 14
j_call: TRBJ2-3
cdr3_nt: TGTGCCAGCAGCGTAGAGGCCATGACAGATACGCAGTATTTT
cdr3_aa: CASSVEAMTDTQYF

d_call: -
v_call: TRBV21-1
clone_size: -
cdr3_length: 13
j_call: TRBJ1-2
cdr3_nt: TGTGCCAGCAGCAAACTGAGACACTATGGCTACACCTTC
cdr3_aa: CASSKLRHYGYTF

d_call: -
v_call: TRBV7-9
clone_size: once
cdr3_length: 11
j_call: TRBJ2-5
cdr3_nt: TGTGCCAGCAGCTTGAAATGGAGCCAGTACTTC
cdr3_aa: CASSLKWSQYF

d_call: TRBD1
v_call: TRBV28
clone_size: -
cdr3_length: 15
j_call: TRBJ1-6
cdr3_nt: TGTGCCAGCAGTTCGGAGGGGACAGGGAATTCACCCCTCCACTTT
cdr3_aa: CASSSEGTGNSPLHF

d_call: -
v_call: TRBV11-2
clone_size: -
cdr3_length: 12
j_call: TRBJ2-2
cdr3_nt: TGTGCCAGCAGGGCGGGACCCGGGGAGCTGTTTTTT
cdr3_aa: CASRAGPGELFF

d_call: TRBD1
v_call: TRBV7-2
clone_size: once
cdr3_length: 15
j_call: TRBJ2-1
cdr3_nt: TGTGCCAGCAGCTTTGAGGGGGCCTCCTACAATGAGCAGTTCTTC
cdr3_aa: CASSFEGASYNEQFF

d_call: TRBD1
v_call: TRBV18
clone_size: many
cdr3_length: 15
j_call: TRBJ1-5
cdr3_nt: TGTGCCAGCTCACCACCCTACAGGGGGGATCAGCCCCAGCATTTT
cdr3_aa: CASSPPYRGDQPQHF

d_call: TRBD1
v_call: TRBV6-1
clone_size: -
cdr3_length: 14
j_call: TRBJ2-7
cdr3_nt: TGTGCCAGCAGTGAATCAGACAGGGGTTACGAGCAGTACTTC
cdr3_aa: CASSESDRGYEQYF

d_call: TRBD1
v_call: TRBV30
clone_size: -
cdr3_length: 15
j_call: TRBJ2-3
cdr3_nt: TGTGCCTGGAGTTTGGGACAGGGTTTTGCAGATACGCAGTATTTT
cdr3_aa: CAWSLGQGFADTQYF

d_call: TRBD1
v_call: TRBV5-1
clone_size: -
cdr3_length: 16
j_call: TRBJ2-2
cdr3_nt: TGCGCCAGCGGAGAAGGGACAGGGACGAACACCGGGGAGCTGTTTTTT
cdr3_aa: CASGEGTGTNTGELFF

d_call: -
v_call: TRBV6-1
clone_size: -
cdr3_length: 15
j_call: TRBJ1-2
cdr3_nt: TGTGCCAGCAGTGGGGCCCGCGGCCGGAACTATGGCTACACCTTC
cdr3_aa: CASSGARGRNYGYTF